This note documents a single TCR beta chain sequence. This entry is derived from a study of blood T cell repertoires in COVID-19. Germline V lookup: CDR1 LNHDA, CDR2 SQIVND (reference sequence). Unmatched junction bases numbered 11, after V lost 6 bases and J lost 4 bases. The CDR3 covers 15 residues. Here immunoSEQ multiplex PCR was the method, and the copy in TCRdb shows in-frame clones only, minus some. The sample lists over 120,000 clones; approximately 88% were seen once. The sequenced sample was peripheral blood. V and J are TRBV19 and TRBJ1-2; 7 nucleotides align to TRBD1. The clonotype comes from a man between 65 and 80 years old with acute or convalescent COVID-19. The DNA of the CDR3 is TGTGCCAGTAGGAACTCCGGGACAGCGGCCTATGGCTACACCTTC. The encoded protein is CASRNSGTAAYGYTF.